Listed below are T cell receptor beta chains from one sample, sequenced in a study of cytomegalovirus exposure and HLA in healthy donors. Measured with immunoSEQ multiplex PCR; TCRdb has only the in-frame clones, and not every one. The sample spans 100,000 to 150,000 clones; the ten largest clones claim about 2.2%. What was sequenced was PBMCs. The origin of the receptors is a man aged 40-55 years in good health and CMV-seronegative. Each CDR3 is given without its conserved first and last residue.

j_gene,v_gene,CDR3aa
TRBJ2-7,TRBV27,ASRELSYNYEQY
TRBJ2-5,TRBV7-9,ASSDAGGRPSETQY
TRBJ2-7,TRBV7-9,ASSLDGTYEQY
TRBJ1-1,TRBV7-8,ASSLAEGGVRAF
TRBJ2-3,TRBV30,AWSAGRGGTDTQY
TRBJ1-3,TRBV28,ASSHPGTGSGNTIY
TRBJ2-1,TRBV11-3,ASSSSGGQGYNEQF
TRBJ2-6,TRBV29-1,SVGQGAIGANVLT
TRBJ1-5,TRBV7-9,ASSFLTEGPQH
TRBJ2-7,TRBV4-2,ASSQVQQVGYEQY
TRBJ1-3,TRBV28,ASSISSGNTIY
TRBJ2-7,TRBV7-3,ASSLHRGGEQY
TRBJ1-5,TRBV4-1,ASSQPDRESSNQPQH
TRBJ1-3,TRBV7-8,ASSAGESGNTIY
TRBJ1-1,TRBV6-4,ASSERSRDGF
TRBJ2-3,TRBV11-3,ASSLAVFSLTDTQY
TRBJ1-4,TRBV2,ASSDAALDRFNEKLF
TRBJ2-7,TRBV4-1,ASSQDHWRGAYEQY
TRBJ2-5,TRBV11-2,ASSPPGGRVGKTQY
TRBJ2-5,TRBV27,ASSFSGRGQETQY
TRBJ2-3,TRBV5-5,ASSLEEGTDTQY
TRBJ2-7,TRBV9,ASTRGSSYEQY
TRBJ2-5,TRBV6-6,ASGSAWGGRETQY
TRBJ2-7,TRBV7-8,ASSPSGRAGYEQY
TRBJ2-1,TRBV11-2,ASSSTTEQF
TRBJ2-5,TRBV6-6,ASSYSSLAGGPTQY
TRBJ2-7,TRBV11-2,ASSPVGRGFDEQY
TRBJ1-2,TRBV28,ASSSPLNYGYT
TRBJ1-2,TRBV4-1,ASSQWGVPRGYT
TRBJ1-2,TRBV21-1,ASSKFDRGDYGYT
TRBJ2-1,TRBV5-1,ASSRKVAGSYNEQF
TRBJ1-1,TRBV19,ASSLAGKLNTEAF
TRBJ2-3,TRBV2,ASISSGPSDSTDTQY
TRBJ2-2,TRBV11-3,ASISYAGELF
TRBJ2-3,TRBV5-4,ASSPKREGRDLYTQY
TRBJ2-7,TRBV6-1,ASSELPGQPYEQY
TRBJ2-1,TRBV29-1,SVFNAAVSSYNEQF
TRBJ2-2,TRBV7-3,ASSLQGYGGELF
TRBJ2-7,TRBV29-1,SVAGTSGDEQY
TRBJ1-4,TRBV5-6,ASSFGTPGWEKLF
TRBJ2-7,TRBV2,ASSEVIQGTYEQY
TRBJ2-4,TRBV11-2,ASFSTKYPEAKNIQY
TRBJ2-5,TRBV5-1,ASSSGRGRGETQY
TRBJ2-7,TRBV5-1,ASREAVTRTSGSYLYEQY
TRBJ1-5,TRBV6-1,ASSKERPQH
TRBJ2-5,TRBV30,AWSVRAGLETQY
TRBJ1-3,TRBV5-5,ASGRQGASGNTIY
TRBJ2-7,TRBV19,ASSATSGSSEQY
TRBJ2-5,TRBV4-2,ASSHYREETQY
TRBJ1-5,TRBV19,ASSQVRAVRNSNQPQH
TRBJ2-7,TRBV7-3,ASSLGRGGYEQY
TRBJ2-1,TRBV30,ACTTRDVSYNEQF
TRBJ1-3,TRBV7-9,ASSFQGSGNTIY